This section outlines one TCR beta chain sequence together with its context. Trimming pared 4 bases from V and 2 bases from J, leaving 12 bases between. The CDR3 covers 15 residues. Per the germline V gene, CDR1 is LGHNA and CDR2 is YNFKEQ. The method was immunoSEQ multiplex PCR; TCRdb's version includes in-frame clones alone and lacks a portion of them. The sample lists 75,000 to 95,000 clones; roughly 91% were seen once. The sample is drawn from a study of OX40 agonist ivuxolimab in advanced cancers. This sequence originates from an adult with an advanced solid tumor such as melanoma, head and neck, liver or kidney cancer. This material consisted of CD4+ or CD8+ T cells sorted from blood, taken in a trial of the OX40 agonist ivuxolimab. The V and J genes are TRBV4-2 and TRBJ1-5; D unclear. CDR3 in amino acids: CASSRTQGGNQPQHF. In DNA form, the CDR3 reads TGTGCCAGCAGCCGGACCCAAGGAGGCAATCAGCCCCAGCATTTT.